These T cell receptor beta chains were read from a single sample in a study of cytomegalovirus exposure and HLA in healthy donors. The protocol was immunoSEQ multiplex PCR, while the TCRdb copy is restricted to in-frame clones and leaves out a portion. The table includes about 98,000 clones, over 75% detected once. The specimen was PBMCs. These receptors came from a female donor in good health and CMV-seropositive. CDR3s include the opening cysteine and the closing phenylalanine or tryptophan. A D gene is named only where the DNA matches it firmly. Clone size is stated in some rows and not others, as once, few, many or a class when expanded.

TRBV7-3	TRBJ2-3	NA	TRBD1	TGTGCCAGCAGCGCCCAGGGGGCCTTTAGCACAGATACGCAGTATTTT	CASSAQGAFSTDTQYF
TRBV7-9	TRBJ2-1	NA	TRBD1	TGTGCCAGCAGCTGGGGACAGGTTACCTACAATGAGCAGTTCTTC	CASSWGQVTYNEQFF
TRBV28	TRBJ2-6	NA	NA	TGTGCCAGCAGTCCCGCTTTGGGGCCTGGGGCCAACGTCCTGACTTTC	CASSPALGPGANVLTF
TRBV4-1	TRBJ2-7	NA	TRBD2	TGCGCCAGCAGCCAAAGACTAGCGGGAGGGGACTACGAGCAGTACTTC	CASSQRLAGGDYEQYF
TRBV28	TRBJ2-1	few	NA	TGTGCCAGCAGACAGGACGCTCCTCCCTACAATGAGCAGTTCTTC	CASRQDAPPYNEQFF
TRBV7-2	TRBJ2-2	NA	NA	TGTGCCAGCAGCGGTAGGGGTTTTGACGGGGAGCTGTTTTTT	CASSGRGFDGELFF
TRBV6-5	TRBJ1-1	NA	NA	TGTGCCAGCAGCCGACCCATGGGGGCGTCCACTGAAGCTTTCTTT	CASSRPMGASTEAFF
TRBV6-1	TRBJ1-3	NA	NA	TGTGCCAGCAGTACAGGGACCTCTGGAAACACCATATATTTT	CASSTGTSGNTIYF
TRBV7-9	TRBJ2-3	NA	NA	TGTTCCAGCAGCCCCGTACTAAGCACAGATACGCAGTATTTT	CSSSPVLSTDTQYF
TRBV5-1	TRBJ2-5	once	TRBD2	TGCGCCAGCAGCTTGGAGCGGGAGGGCCGGGAGACCCAGTACTTC	CASSLEREGRETQYF
TRBV11-2	TRBJ2-7	NA	NA	TGTGCCAGCAGCCATGACAGCTACGAGCAGTACTTC	CASSHDSYEQYF
TRBV4-1	TRBJ2-7	few	TRBD1	TGCGCCAGCAGCCATGCGACAGGGGAGATGTACGAGCAGTACTTC	CASSHATGEMYEQYF
TRBV11-2	TRBJ2-1	NA	TRBD2	TGTGCCAGCAGCTCCCCTCGCGGGGGTCCGGGCAATGAGCAGTTCTTC	CASSSPRGGPGNEQFF
TRBV23-1	TRBJ1-5	NA	NA	TGCGCCAGCAGTCTCACCCAGAAGGGAGACAATAGCAATCAGCCCCAGCATTTT	CASSLTQKGDNSNQPQHF
TRBV4-1	TRBJ2-2	once	TRBD2	TGCGCCAGCAGCCCGCCGGGACTAGCCATCGGGGAGCTGTTTTTT	CASSPPGLAIGELFF
TRBV5-1	TRBJ2-2	NA	TRBD1	TGCGCCAGCAGCCTAGACAGGGCACCTCAAAAGCGCACCGGGGAGCTGTTTTTT	CASSLDRAPQKRTGELFF
TRBV11-1	TRBJ2-1	NA	TRBD2	TGTGCCAGCAGCTACTCAGGACTAGCGGGACTTAGCTCCTACAATGAGCAGTTCTTC	CASSYSGLAGLSSYNEQFF
TRBV6-1	TRBJ2-3	NA	TRBD2	TGTGCCAGCAGTATCTTAGCGGGACACACAGATACGCAGTATTTT	CASSILAGHTDTQYF
TRBV7-2	TRBJ2-3	once	TRBD1	TGTGCCAGCAGCTCCCTCAGGGGGACAGATACGCAGTATTTT	CASSSLRGTDTQYF
TRBV5-1	TRBJ2-1	NA	TRBD1	TGCGCCAGCAGCGCGAGACAGGGATCCTACAATGAGCAGTTCTTC	CASSARQGSYNEQFF
TRBV21-1	TRBJ1-3	NA	NA	TGTGCCAGCAGCAAACGGGAGGGAAGAGTCTCTGGAAACACCATATATTTT	CASSKREGRVSGNTIYF
TRBV5-4	TRBJ2-7	NA	TRBD2	TGTGCCAGCAGCCCGACCCGGACTAGCGGAAATTACGAGCAGTACTTC	CASSPTRTSGNYEQYF
TRBV5-4	TRBJ1-2	once	TRBD1	TGTGCCAGCAGCCCCTCCCCGACAGGGGGAGATGGCTACACCTTC	CASSPSPTGGDGYTF
TRBV6-5	TRBJ1-1	NA	TRBD1	TGTGCCAGCAGTTACGCAGGGGGGAACACTGAAGCTTTCTTT	CASSYAGGNTEAFF
TRBV10-3	TRBJ2-3	NA	NA	TGTGCCATCAGTGTCTCAGGAGATACGCAGTATTTT	CAISVSGDTQYF
TRBV28	TRBJ2-4	NA	TRBD2	TGTGCCAGCAGCTCGGGACTAGCAACAAACATTCAGTACTTC	CASSSGLATNIQYF
TRBV5-1	TRBJ1-6	NA	NA	TGCGCCAGCAGCCCGGAGAGCTCCTATAATTCACCCCTCCACTTT	CASSPESSYNSPLHF
TRBV6-5	TRBJ2-7	NA	TRBD1	TGTGCCAGCAGTTTTGGGACAGGGGAGTACGAGCAGTACTTC	CASSFGTGEYEQYF
TRBV5-1	TRBJ2-1	NA	TRBD1	TGCGCCAGCAGCTTGGCAGGGGGCGTTTTAGATGAGCAGTTCTTC	CASSLAGGVLDEQFF
TRBV28	TRBJ2-3	NA	NA	TGTGCCAGCAGTTTTAGGGGGGGGCCGGTAGATACGCAGTATTTT	CASSFRGGPVDTQYF
TRBV7-9	TRBJ1-2	NA	TRBD1	TGTGCCAGCAGCGGACAGGGGCCCGGGGATGGCTACACCTTC	CASSGQGPGDGYTF
TRBV7-9	TRBJ1-1	once	NA	TGTGCCAGCAGCTTAGGGGTGGGGGCGGGGGGAGCTTTCTTT	CASSLGVGAGGAFF